This T cell receptor beta chain was identified during a study of cytotoxic CD8 clonotypes in ibrutinib-treated CLL listed by TCRdb under 2021. The study in broad terms: The cohort was composed of around twelve relapsed/refractory and fewer than 16 treatment-naive patients; IGHV unmutated status was identified in about 17 patients. Responses were partial in around 25 patients and complete in 2; after median 68 months follow-up, roughly 15 stayed in remission and about twelve progressed. Patients were still on ibrutinib when every remission and progressive disease sample was collected. Samples at response were collected after a median of roughly 13 months of treatment, with a range of 6 to 36 months. Longitudinal samples were obtainable from about 30% of the roughly 86 participants in the trial. Cryopreserved peripheral blood mononuclear cells were obtained prior to treatment, at the time of response, and at either disease progression or sustained remission. On average, each sample yielded around 270,000 productive templates and tens of thousands of productive rearrangements. What the authors observed across the whole study: Sampling times were not matched between sustained-remission and progressing patients, and lymph node repertoires were not studied. At baseline, clonality was higher than in age-matched healthy donors and showed a strong correlation with circulating CD8+ T-cell counts. Clonality rose at ibrutinib response, remained stable during sustained remission, and dropped back toward baseline at progression. Public clonotypes were rare and either contracted or stayed stable during treatment, and the rise in clonality at ibrutinib response reflected the expansion of private clonotypes.

Each clonotype received, on average, approximately 9.9x coverage in deep resolution sequencing performed on a MiSeq, where the target depth lay between 1 in 1 million and 1 in 200,000 T cells. The immunoSEQ hsTCRB Kit was used to generate the TCR beta libraries. The paper's data handling went like this. The data were analyzed with ImmunoSEQ Analyzer and ImmunoSEQ Data Assistant, and V, D and J gene assignments followed IMGT definitions. Clonality, which ranges from 0 to 1, was calculated by subtracting the normalized Shannon entropy of productive rearrangement frequencies from one. Only overrepresented clonotypes making up at least 0.05% of each patient's repertoire were included in the public clonotype analysis. Some 13 age-matched healthy donor repertoires from immuneACCESS served as clonality controls. TCRdb retrieved this table from immuneACCESS and kept in-frame rearrangements only. Not all clones are present; in checked studies, unresolved V genes account for under half, and no reason is known for the remainder. V and J calls and clone size are given by that table; D and trimming were obtained from the DNA. The sample table records 250,000 to 350,000 clones; roughly 76% of these occur just once. The leading ten clones occupy about 6% of the sample.

The time point label, read with the paper, signifies: progressive disease on ibrutinib. For TCR beta library preparation, around 2.1 micrograms of genomic DNA were extracted from the cryopreserved PBMCs. Longitudinal blood samples from CLL patients receiving ibrutinib monotherapy were subjected to high-throughput TCR beta sequencing. The patients were enrolled in a single-center, open-label phase 2 trial of ibrutinib monotherapy. Regarding this clone: Its antigen remains unidentified. Base qualities are not recorded, but no much larger clone differs from it by a single base.

Spanning cysteine to phenylalanine, the CDR3 consists of 12 amino acids. Kept here is only the CDR3 DNA, which spans 36 bases and is read in frame from base 1. Sequences MDHEN (CDR1) and SYDVKM (CDR2) are obtained from the germline V gene. V is pared back by 6 bases and J by 3 bases, with 9 bases lying between the germline termini. The specimen was PBMCs, collected at disease progression, from a patient treated with ibrutinib. The sequence came from a human donor with chronic lymphocytic leukemia. This chain joins TRBV28 to TRBJ2-7; there is no confident call for the D gene. In nucleotide form, the sequence is TGTGCCAGCAGCCTAATCTTCTACGAGCAGTACTTC. It is translated as CASSLIFYEQYF.